The 12 T cell receptor beta chains given below trace back to one sample, sequenced in a study of T cell responses to AZD1222 COVID-19 vaccine (dated by TCRdb to the early 2020s). According to the study, the label for this sample's time point signals: about 28 days (+/-7) after the second vaccine dose. Library creation used the immunoSEQ multiplex PCR assay. Held by TCRdb, this immuneACCESS table contains in-frame sequences only and omits some clones. Under half of the omission traces to an unresolved V gene where checked; the cause of the rest is unknown. The sample includes fewer than 200,000 clones, with more than 70% observed a single time. Jointly, the top ten make up 25% to 30% of the sample. The sample consisted of peripheral blood, taken 28 days after the second AZD1222 dose. These receptors all stem from an adult who received the AZD1222 COVID-19 vaccine.

The chain links TRBV9 to TRBJ2-2, with D unclear. Trimming shortened V by 0 bases and J by 0 bases, and 6 bases separated the two germline ends. The CDR3 has 15 amino acids. From germline, CDR1 is SGDLS and CDR2 YYNGEE. CDR3 sequence: CASSVGLSNTGELFF. CDR3 DNA: TGTGCCAGCAGCGTAGGACTTTCGAACACCGGGGAGCTGTTTTTT.

The chain joins TRBV12-3 or TRBV12-4 to TRBJ2-7, with unresolved D. Trimming pared 6 bases from V and 7 bases from J, leaving 16 bases between. The CDR3 sequence is 13 residues long. CDR3 residues: CASRPTTLGEQYF. CDR3 bases: TGTGCCAGCAGACCGACAACCCTGGGGGAGCAGTACTTC.

This clone was seen once. The J gene is TRBJ2-3, the V gene TRBV11-3, with 8 nucleotides matching TRBD2. The CDR3 is made up of 15 amino acids. The V gene end was trimmed by 4 bases and the J gene end by 3 bases; junction bases not matched to a gene: 6. The germline V gene encodes CDR1 SGHNT and CDR2 YENEEA. The CDR3 is CASSSSGSRTDTQYF. The CDR3 DNA follows: TGTGCCAGCAGCTCGAGCGGGAGTAGGACAGATACGCAGTATTTT.

The rearrangement uses TRBV15 and TRBJ2-5; D is undetermined. The CDR3 contains 12 residues. The germline CDR1 and CDR2 sequences are LNHNV and YYDKDF (reference sequence). The V end was cut by 3 bases, the J end by 7 bases, with 9 bases between. CDR3 nucleotides: TGTGCCACCAGCAGGGCCTCTGGGACCCAGTACTTC. This gives the protein CATSRASGTQYF.

The CDR3, as DNA: TGTGCCAGCAGCCGCGGAGCCTACAATGAGCAGTTCTTC. As protein: CASSRGAYNEQFF. J is TRBJ2-1 and V is TRBV12-3 or TRBV12-4; D not certain. With 6 bases removed from V and 2 bases from J, the gap between germline ends came to 8 bases. The CDR3 is 13 amino acids.

The chain is built from TRBV4-1 and TRBJ1-4, with D perhaps matching TRBD1 (6 bases). The CDR3 has 14 residues. Deletions cut 4 bases from V and 5 bases from J, with 11 bases between. Germline CDR1 reads MGHRA; CDR2 reads YSYEKL. The CDR3 DNA reads as TGCGCCAGCAGCCCCGGGGGGCGGAATGAAAAACTGTTTTTT. Residues: CASSPGGRNEKLFF.

This clone was found once. The rearrangement uses TRBV10-1 and TRBJ2-3; TRBD1 agrees at 8 bases. The CDR3 runs 15 residues. V gave up 4 bases and J gave up 0 bases; unmatched junction bases: 3. CDR1 and CDR2 from the germline V gene are WNHNN and SYGVQD (reference sequence). The CDR3 DNA reads TGCGCCAGCAGTGTGGGGGACAGGAGCACAGATACGCAGTATTTT. Translating it yields CASSVGDRSTDTQYF.

This clone occurred once. J is TRBJ2-1 and V is TRBV19; D is undetermined. The CDR3 is 11 amino acids. From germline, CDR1 is LNHDA and CDR2 SQIVND (reference sequence). The V end was cut by 2 bases, the J end by 6 bases, with 2 bases between. The CDR3 sequence is CASSISNEQFF. CDR3 bases: TGTGCCAGTAGTATATCCAATGAGCAGTTCTTC.

As to this clone: The junction differs from germline at one of its ends, possibly a read error. The CDR3 DNA reads TGTGCTAGCAGCCCTAGTGGTCTGGGGCCGAAGGAGACCCAGTACTTC. As protein: CASSPSGLGPKETQYF. The rearrangement joins TRBV7-7 to TRBJ2-5; possibly TRBD1 for D (5 bases). Per the germline V gene, CDR1 is SSHAT and CDR2 is FNYEAQ (reference sequence). The CDR3 covers 16 residues.

This sequence joins TRBV3-1 (or the pseudogene TRBV3-2) and TRBJ2-7, with 15 positions matching TRBD2. The CDR3 runs to 18 residues. The trim removed 4 bases at V and 4 bases at J, leaving 11 bases unmatched. Germline lookup yields CDR1 LGHDT and CDR2 YNNKEL (reference sequence). As DNA, the CDR3 is TGTGCCAGCAGCCCCCCTCTGGGGACTAGCGGGAGGCCGTACGAGCAGTACTTC. This codes for CASSPPLGTSGRPYEQYF.

The chain combines TRBV27 with TRBJ2-5; perhaps TRBD2 as D (6 bases). The CDR3 runs 13 residues. Germline V gene sequence: CDR1 MNHEY, CDR2 SMNVEV (reference sequence). Trimming shortened V by 6 bases and J by 5 bases, and 13 bases separated the two germline ends. CDR3 loop: CASSLRERETQYF. Here the CDR3 DNA reads TGTGCCAGCAGCTTACGGGAGCGGGAGACCCAGTACTTC.

This sequence joins TRBV28 and TRBJ1-5; TRBD1 agrees at 9 bases. Germline V CDR1 and CDR2: MDHEN, SYDVKM. V lost 5 bases to trimming and J lost 4 bases; unmatched junction nucleotides: 3. CDR3 size: 14 residues. For the CDR3, the DNA is TGTGCCAGCAGTACAGGGGGCGCGAATCAGCCCCAGCATTTT. Translating gives CASSTGGANQPQHF.